The clone carrying this T cell receptor (beta chain) was counted many times. This sample is drawn from a study of T-cell reconstitution after alpha-beta-depleted transplantation in children. As it was prepared, the TCRbeta library received unique molecular identifiers. TCRdb processed the PCR reads anew with MiXCR; each CDR3 protein has one entry. Among 200,000 to 250,000 distinct CDR3 sequences, approximately 12% were seen once, and the ten largest hold around 3%. With 5 bases removed from V and 1 base from J, the gap between germline ends came to 12 bases. This CDR3 is built from 13 residues. Germline V gene lookup returns CDR1 DFQATT and CDR2 SNEGSKA (reference sequence).

The sequence came from a human donor who donated a stem cell graft to a child with acute lymphoblastic leukemia. This sample comprised PBMCs from the stem cell graft donor, obtained from the stem cell graft. The genes are TRBV20-1 and TRBJ2-7, with a possible D match to TRBD1 (6 bases). CDR3 residues: CSAARDTSYEQYF. In nucleotides, the CDR3 is TGCAGTGCTGCCCGGGACACTTCCTACGAGCAGTACTTC.